This entry is about one T cell receptor (beta chain). Its antigen is undetermined. Primers: 60 Vbeta forward and 13 Jbeta reverse. The method was immunoSEQ multiplex PCR; TCRdb's version includes in-frame clones alone and lacks a portion of them. The data contain about 160,000 clones, around three quarters of them singletons. The sample is drawn from a study of cytomegalovirus exposure and HLA in healthy donors. Study observations and caveats: For most subjects, TCR beta sequences were reported to predict HLA-A and HLA-B alleles with accuracy. In a later analysis, across HLA loci, associated TCR counts were highest for DRB1, lowest for HLA-C. The study designated 150 to 200 TCR beta chains cytomegalovirus-associated. Among the sequence variants, a highly shared cluster was likely an artifact of sequencing.

From germline, CDR1 is MGHRA and CDR2 YSYEKL. With 3 bases clipped from V and 6 bases from J, the junction kept 5 bases outside the gene matches. This CDR3 region has 14 residues. Material: PBMCs. This chain links TRBV4-1 with TRBJ2-3, with 8 bases matching TRBD1. This receptor was identified in a man aged 30-40 years in good health and CMV-seropositive. The chain's CDR3 is CASSHGTGWDTQYF. Here the CDR3 DNA reads TGCGCCAGCAGCCATGGGACAGGTTGGGATACGCAGTATTTT.